The rows below give T cell receptor beta chains drawn from one sample of a study of T-cell memory formation after mild COVID-19. In TCRdb, the 5' RACE reads were re-called with MiXCR into one record per CDR3 protein. This sample carries approximately 560,000 distinct CDR3 sequences, around a sixth of them seen once, and the ten largest clones take about 8.6%. The sequenced sample consisted of PBMCs or a T cell subset sorted from them (not recorded which). The receptors come from an adult woman who had mild COVID-19 (a few samples of this study predate the infection). Cell type and time point are not known. Both conserved end residues are part of each CDR3. D genes are given only for firm matches. For some rows the clone size is stated as once, few or many, or as a class when expanded; others skip it.

length	D	size	J	V	DNA	CDR3
15	TRBD1	few	TRBJ2-3	TRBV5-1	TGCGCCAGCAGCACTGGGACAGTTATCACAGATACGCAGTATTTT	CASSTGTVITDTQYF
16	TRBD2	-	TRBJ2-5	TRBV12-3/TRBV12-4	TGTGCCAGCACCCCGCCCCTAAGCGGGAGGGAAGAGACCCAGTACTTC	CASTPPLSGREETQYF
17	TRBD1	few	TRBJ2-5	TRBV14	TGTGCCAGCAGCTTGGACAGGGTCGAACTCCGAGGGGAGACCCAGTACTTC	CASSLDRVELRGETQYF
14	TRBD2	-	TRBJ2-7	TRBV7-9	TGTGCCAGCAGTAGCGGGAGTGAAGGGGGCGAGCAGTACTTC	CASSSGSEGGEQYF
15	-	many	TRBJ2-5	TRBV7-3	TGTGCCAGCAGCTTAAGTCCAGGGGTCCAAGAGACCCAGTACTTC	CASSLSPGVQETQYF
15	TRBD2	-	TRBJ2-1	TRBV20-1	TGCAGTGCTCCCAGGACTAGTTTAGTTGGGGGTGAGCAGTTCTTC	CSAPRTSLVGGEQFF
12	-	few	TRBJ2-1	TRBV5-1	TGCGCCAGCAGCTCCCCAAGAAATGAGCAGTTCTTC	CASSSPRNEQFF
15	TRBD2	few	TRBJ2-1	TRBV30	TGTGCCTGGAACCTACTAGCGGGAGGGTACGATGAGCAGTTCTTC	CAWNLLAGGYDEQFF
12	-	-	TRBJ1-5	TRBV7-9	TGTGCCAGCAGCTTAGAGAGTCAGCCCCAGCATTTT	CASSLESQPQHF
17	TRBD2	-	TRBJ2-1	TRBV10-3	TGTGCCATCAAGGGGGGGACTAGCGGTTCTCTGTACAATGAGCAGTTCTTC	CAIKGGTSGSLYNEQFF
16	-	few	TRBJ2-5	TRBV6-5	TGTGCCAGCAGTCCCCCTCGGACACCTTACCAAGAGACCCAGTACTTC	CASSPPRTPYQETQYF
14	-	-	TRBJ1-1	TRBV20-1	TGCAGTGCTAGAGCGTCAGGGCTAAACACTGAAGCTTTCTTT	CSARASGLNTEAFF
16	TRBD1	-	TRBJ1-2	TRBV7-9	TGTGCCAGCAGCCATCTTCCGGGACAGGGGAACTATGGCTACACCTTC	CASSHLPGQGNYGYTF
18	TRBD2	few	TRBJ2-5	TRBV7-6	TGTGCCAGCAGTCGGACTAGCGGGGGGCCATACGACCAAGAGACCCAGTACTTC	CASSRTSGGPYDQETQYF
12	-	few	TRBJ2-2	TRBV24-1	TGTGCCACCAGTGATTTTAGCTGGGAGCTGTTTTTT	CATSDFSWELFF
16	TRBD2	-	TRBJ2-1	TRBV7-9	TGTGCCAGCAGCTTTTCCGGGACTAGCGGGAGTCATGAGCAGTTCTTC	CASSFSGTSGSHEQFF
15	TRBD2	few	TRBJ2-1	TRBV12-3/TRBV12-4	TGTGCCAGCAGCTTACTAGCGGTCGGGGGGAATGAGCAGTTCTTC	CASSLLAVGGNEQFF
15	-	-	TRBJ1-2	TRBV20-1	TGCAGTCCCTGGGCCGTCGCGGTGACTAACTATGGCTACACCTTC	CSPWAVAVTNYGYTF
13	-	few	TRBJ2-7	TRBV29-1	TGCAGCGTCCAACTAGCTCCGTGGTACGAGCAGTACTTC	CSVQLAPWYEQYF
16	TRBD1	-	TRBJ2-5	TRBV7-2	TGTGCCAGCAGCCGTAGGACAGGCCTAAAGGTAGAGACCCAGTACTTC	CASSRRTGLKVETQYF
18	-	few	TRBJ2-1	TRBV6-2/TRBV6-3	TGTGCCAGCAGTTACATTCAGTGGGGGGCTAGCAGAAACAATGAGCAGTTCTTC	CASSYIQWGASRNNEQFF
14	-	few	TRBJ1-3	TRBV7-9	TGTGCCAGCAGCTTCCACGGTTCTGGAAACACCATATATTTT	CASSFHGSGNTIYF